This T cell receptor beta chain comes out of a study of T-cell reconstitution after alpha-beta-depleted transplantation in children. This clonotype was seen only a few times. Its antigen is currently unknown. V was cut by 5 bases and J by 5 bases, with 6 bases left in between. The CDR3 totals 11 residues. Per the germline V gene, CDR1 is PRHDT and CDR2 is FYEKMQ (reference sequence). Overall study results and limits: The study traced high day-60 TCRbeta diversity in some patients to surviving recipient T cells and thymic progenitors. After transplant, at about two months, alpha-beta T cells were reportedly derived from several hundred expanded graft clones. Newly generated T cells supplied most T-cell counts and diversity one year post-transplant.

Researchers prepared the TCRbeta library using unique molecular identifiers, the study reports. TCRdb used MiXCR to reprocess the PCR reads, holding one entry per CDR3 protein. The table includes about 440,000 distinct CDR3 sequences, 43% detected once. The sequence was collected from a girl aged 2 to 10 with aplastic anemia, due to receive a stem cell transplant. This sample comprised PBMCs, obtained before TCRalphabeta/CD19-depleted stem cell transplant. V is TRBV13 and J is TRBJ2-5, with D unclear. The CDR3 region has the DNA TGTGCCAGCAGCGACCGGGAGACCCAGTACTTC. As protein: CASSDRETQYF.